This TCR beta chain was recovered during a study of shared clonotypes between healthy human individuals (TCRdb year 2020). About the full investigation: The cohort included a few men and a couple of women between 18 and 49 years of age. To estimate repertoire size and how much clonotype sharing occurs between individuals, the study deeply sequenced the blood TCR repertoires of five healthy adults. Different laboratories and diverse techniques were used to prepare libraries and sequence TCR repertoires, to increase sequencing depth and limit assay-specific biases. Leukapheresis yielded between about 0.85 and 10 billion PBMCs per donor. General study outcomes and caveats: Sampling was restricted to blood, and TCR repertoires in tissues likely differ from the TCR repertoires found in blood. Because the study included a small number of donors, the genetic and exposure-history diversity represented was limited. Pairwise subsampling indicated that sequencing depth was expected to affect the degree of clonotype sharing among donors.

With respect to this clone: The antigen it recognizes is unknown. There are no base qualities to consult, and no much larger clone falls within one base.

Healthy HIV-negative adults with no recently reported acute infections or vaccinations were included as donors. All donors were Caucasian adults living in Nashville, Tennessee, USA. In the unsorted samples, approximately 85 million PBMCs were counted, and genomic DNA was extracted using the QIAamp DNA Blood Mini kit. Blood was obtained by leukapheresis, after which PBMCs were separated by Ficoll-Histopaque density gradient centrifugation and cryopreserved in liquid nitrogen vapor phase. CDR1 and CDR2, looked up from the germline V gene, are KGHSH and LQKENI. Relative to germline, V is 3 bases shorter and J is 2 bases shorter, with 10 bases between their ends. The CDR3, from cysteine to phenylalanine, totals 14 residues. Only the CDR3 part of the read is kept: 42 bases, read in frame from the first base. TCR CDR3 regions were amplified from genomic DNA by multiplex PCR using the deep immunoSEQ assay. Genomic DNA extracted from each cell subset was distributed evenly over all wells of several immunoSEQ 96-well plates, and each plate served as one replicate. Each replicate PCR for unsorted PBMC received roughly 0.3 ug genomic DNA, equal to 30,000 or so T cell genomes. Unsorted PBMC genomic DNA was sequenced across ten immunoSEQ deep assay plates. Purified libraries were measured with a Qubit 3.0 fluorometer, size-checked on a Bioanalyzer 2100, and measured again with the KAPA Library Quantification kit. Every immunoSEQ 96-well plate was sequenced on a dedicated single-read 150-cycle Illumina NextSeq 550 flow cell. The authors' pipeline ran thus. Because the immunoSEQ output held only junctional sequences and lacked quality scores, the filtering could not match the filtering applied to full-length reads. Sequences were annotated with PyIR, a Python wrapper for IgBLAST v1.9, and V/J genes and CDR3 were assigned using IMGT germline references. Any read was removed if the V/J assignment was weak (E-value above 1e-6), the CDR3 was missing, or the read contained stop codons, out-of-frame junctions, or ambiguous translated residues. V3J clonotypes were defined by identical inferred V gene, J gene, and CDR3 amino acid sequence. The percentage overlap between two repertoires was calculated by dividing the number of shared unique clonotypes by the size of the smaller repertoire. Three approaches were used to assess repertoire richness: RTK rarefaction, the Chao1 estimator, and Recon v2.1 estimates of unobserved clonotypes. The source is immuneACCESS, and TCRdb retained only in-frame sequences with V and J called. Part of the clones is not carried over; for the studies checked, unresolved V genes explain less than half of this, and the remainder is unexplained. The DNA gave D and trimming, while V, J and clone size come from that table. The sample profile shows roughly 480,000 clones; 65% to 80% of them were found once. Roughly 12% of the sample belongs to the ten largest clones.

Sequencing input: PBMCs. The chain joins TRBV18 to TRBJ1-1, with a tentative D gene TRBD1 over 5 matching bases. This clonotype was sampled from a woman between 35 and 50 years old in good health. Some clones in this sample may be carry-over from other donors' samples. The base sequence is TGTGCCAGCTCACCGACGGGGACCAACACTGAAGCTTTCTTT. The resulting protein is CASSPTGTNTEAFF.